The next 27 T cell receptor beta chains were all read from a single sample in a study of cytomegalovirus exposure and HLA in healthy donors. Both 60 Vbeta primers and 13 Jbeta primers went into the PCR. Assay: immunoSEQ multiplex PCR; the TCRdb copy retains only in-frame clones and omits some. The sample comprises about 150,000 clones, approximately 79% of which are singletons, and roughly 2.9% rests with the top ten. Sample: PBMCs. Receptors originate from a woman aged 30 to 39 in good health and CMV-seronegative.

The chain uses TRBV10-3 and TRBJ1-1; 8 bases line up with TRBD1. Germline V gene data show CDR1 as ENHRY and CDR2 as SYGVKD. The CDR3 length is 17 residues. V trimming: 6 bases; J trimming: 3 bases; junction bases outside the gene matches: 15. This CDR3 is CAIRVGQGLSGDTEAFF. The CDR3 DNA is TGTGCCATCAGGGTCGGACAGGGATTATCGGGGGACACTGAAGCTTTCTTT.

The rearrangement joins TRBV6-4 to TRBJ2-7; 7 bases map to TRBD2. From germline, CDR1 is MRHNA and CDR2 SNTAGT. V trimming: 8 bases; J trimming: 2 bases; junction bases outside the gene matches: 27. The CDR3 covers 20 residues. The CDR3 bases are TGTGCCAGCCTTACGGGGGTCAGACCTTTGGAGGGAGGGCGACCCTACGAGCAGTACTTC. Its protein is CASLTGVRPLEGGRPYEQYF.

This clone was counted a few times. The V call is TRBV27, the J call TRBJ1-3; no firm D call. Between the trimmed V and J ends, which lost 5 bases and 3 bases, there was a span of 8 bases. The germline V gene encodes CDR1 MNHEY and CDR2 SMNVEV (reference sequence). This CDR3 spans 13 amino acids. The CDR3 DNA is TGTGCCAGCAGTCCCCCCCTTGGAAACACCATATATTTT. This encodes CASSPPLGNTIYF.

This clone was detected only once. The CDR3 sequence: CASSLETSGTYNEQFF. The CDR3 bases are TGTGCCAGCAGTTTAGAGACTAGCGGGACATACAATGAGCAGTTCTTC. This sequence joins TRBV28 and TRBJ2-1; 11 bases agree with TRBD2. CDR1 and CDR2 (germline): MDHEN, SYDVKM. The J segment lost 4 bases and the V segment lost 2 bases, leaving 4 bases of the junction unmatched. The CDR3 spans 16 residues.

This rearrangement joins TRBV7-7 to TRBJ2-3, with a possible D match to TRBD2 (5 bases). The V gene lost 5 bases and the J gene lost 2 bases, with 11 bases spanning the gap. The length of the CDR3 is 14 residues. The germline V gene encodes CDR1 SSHAT and CDR2 FNYEAQ (reference sequence). CDR3 region: CASSAQLDTDTQYF. CDR3 DNA: TGTGCCAGCAGCGCCCAACTAGACACAGATACGCAGTATTTT. The full variable domain, with the rest looked up from reference TRBV7-7 and TRBJ2-3, is GAGVSQSPRYKVTKRGQDVTLRCDPISSHATLYWYQQALGQGPEFLTYFNYEAQPDKSGLPSDRFSAERPEGSISTLTIQRTEQRDSAMYRCASSAQLDTDTQYFGPGTRLTVL.

The rearrangement joins TRBV9 to TRBJ2-1, with TRBD2 matching over 9 bases. V lost 5 bases and J lost 10; bases outside the gene matches: 10. CDR1 is SGDLS, CDR2 YYNGEE, per germline. The CDR3 has 14 residues. CDR3 coding DNA: TGTGCCAGCAGTATAGCGGGAGCGGGGCACGAGCAGTTCTTC. It encodes CASSIAGAGHEQFF.

V gene TRBV18 combines with J gene TRBJ1-2; 9 bases fit TRBD1. Germline V CDR1 and CDR2: KGHSH, LQKENI. V lost 3 bases and J lost 5; bases outside the gene matches: 16. The CDR3 extends over 18 amino acids. CDR3 DNA: TGTGCCAGCTCACCTGACACAGGGGGCAGCGGTTTGGGGTATGGCTACACCTTC. Translating it yields CASSPDTGGSGLGYGYTF.

The chain employs TRBV27 and TRBJ1-1; 7 positions agree with TRBD1. The CDR3 is made up of 15 amino acids. Germline V lookup: CDR1 MNHEY, CDR2 SMNVEV (reference sequence). V shed 6 bases, J shed 2 bases, and the junction held 9 bases outside the gene matches. The DNA for the CDR3 is TGTGCCAGCAGACCGATGGACAGGCCTAACACTGAAGCTTTCTTT. It encodes CASRPMDRPNTEAFF.

This clone was seen a few times. The chain employs TRBV30 and TRBJ1-1; D gene uncertain. The CDR3 sequence is 11 residues long. The germline gives CDR1 GTSNPN, CDR2 SVGIG (reference sequence). The germline V and J ends were trimmed by 2 bases and 6 bases, with 7 bases remaining between them. The CDR3 DNA is TGTGCCTGGAGTTTTTATTCTGAAGCTTTCTTT. It translates to CAWSFYSEAFF. Using reference TRBV30 and TRBJ1-1 for the parts outside the CDR3, the full variable domain is SQTIHQWPATLVQPVGSPLSLECTVEGTSNPNLYWYRQAAGRGLQLLFYSVGIGQISSEVPQNLSASRPQDRQFILSSKKLLLSDSGFYLCAWSFYSEAFFGQGTRLTVV.

V gene TRBV5-4 combines with J gene TRBJ1-2, with 7 bases that match TRBD1. Germline V gene sequence: CDR1 SGHNT, CDR2 YYREEE (reference sequence). There are 14 residues in the CDR3. V shed 3 bases, J shed 8 bases, and the junction held 10 bases outside the gene matches. The CDR3 sequence is CASSSGTAPMGYTF. The CDR3 DNA is TGTGCCAGCAGCTCCGGGACAGCCCCAATGGGCTACACCTTC.

The chain links TRBV4-1 to TRBJ2-2; 7 bases map to TRBD1. Trimming cost V 2 bases and J 5 bases; bases outside gene matches: 8. The CDR3 is made up of 16 amino acids. CDR1 and CDR2 (germline): MGHRA, YSYEKL. CDR3 coding DNA: TGCGCCAGCAGCCAATCTACCGGGACAGATACCGGGGAGCTGTTTTTT. Protein product: CASSQSTGTDTGELFF.

The chain joins TRBV15 to TRBJ2-5; TRBD2 matches 7 bases. V shed 6 bases, J shed 5 bases, and the junction held 18 bases outside the gene matches. The CDR3 length is 17 residues. Germline CDR1 reads LNHNV; CDR2 reads YYDKDF (reference sequence). The CDR3 region is CATRDAAPRRGEETQYF. CDR3 in DNA: TGTGCCACCAGAGATGCCGCCCCGAGACGGGGGGAGGAGACCCAGTACTTC.

V gene TRBV27 combines with J gene TRBJ2-5, with TRBD1 identical over 7 bases. CDR1 is MNHEY and CDR2 is SMNVEV in the germline V gene (reference sequence). The CDR3 has 15 residues. The V gene end was trimmed by 5 bases and the J gene end by 4 bases; junction bases not matched to a gene: 10. The CDR3: CASSQTPTGRETQYF. DNA of the CDR3: TGTGCCAGCAGTCAAACCCCGACAGGGCGAGAGACCCAGTACTTC.

This chain uses TRBV20-1 with TRBJ1-2; 7 nucleotides agree with TRBD1. Per germline, CDR1 DFQATT and CDR2 SNEGSKA (reference sequence). This CDR3 is built from 10 residues. The DNA for the CDR3 is TGCAGCCCAGGGGGGAATGGCTACACCTTC. Protein product: CSPGGNGYTF.

V and J are TRBV10-3 and TRBJ1-2; a possible D gene is TRBD1 (5 bases). The germline CDR1 and CDR2 sequences are ENHRY and SYGVKD. Trimming removed 3 bases from V and 2 bases from J, with 7 bases in between. The CDR3 totals 13 residues. For the CDR3, the DNA is TGTGCCATCAGTGACAGGGCGAACTATGGCTACACCTTC. It yields the protein CAISDRANYGYTF.

This clone appeared once. The chain carries TRBV7-3 and TRBJ2-2, with 7 bases matching TRBD1. The CDR3 is 14 amino acids. J gave up 7 bases and V 5 bases, and 7 bases lay outside the gene matches. Looked up from germline, CDR1 is SGHTA and CDR2 is FQGTGA. The CDR3 is CASSQDRVGGELFF. The CDR3 bases are TGTGCCAGCAGCCAAGACAGGGTGGGCGGGGAGCTGTTTTTT.

The CDR3: CASSGSSGSIAVQFF. The CDR3 nucleotides read TGTGCCAGCAGTGGCTCGAGCGGGAGTATCGCGGTGCAGTTCTTC. The chain couples TRBV2 to TRBJ2-1, with 8 bases matching TRBD2. After removal of 4 bases from V and 12 bases from J, the junction contained 14 bases not matched to a gene. Looked up from germline, CDR1 is SNHLY and CDR2 is FYNNEI. This CDR3 is 15 amino acids long.

The chain couples TRBV2 to TRBJ2-6; possibly TRBD2 for D (5 bases). This CDR3 has 15 amino acids. CDR1 is SNHLY and CDR2 is FYNNEI in the germline V gene. Trimming removed 6 bases at V and 0 bases at J, with 9 bases between. CDR3 in amino acids: CASSGLTSGANVLTF. CDR3 bases: TGTGCCAGCAGCGGACTGACCTCTGGGGCCAACGTCCTGACTTTC.

The genes are TRBV5-4 and TRBJ2-2; possible D gene TRBD2, 6 bases. The V gene lost 7 bases and the J gene lost 6 bases, with 16 bases spanning the gap. Germline V gene lookup returns CDR1 SGHNT and CDR2 YYREEE (reference sequence). There are 14 residues in the CDR3. CDR3 protein: CASGMTRGPGELFF. CDR3 DNA sequence: TGTGCCAGCGGCATGACTAGGGGACCCGGGGAGCTGTTTTTT.

The chain is built from TRBV2 and TRBJ1-5; D is unresolved. Trimming removed 4 bases at V and 1 base at J, with 11 bases between. This CDR3 comprises 15 residues. The germline V gene encodes CDR1 SNHLY and CDR2 FYNNEI. The CDR3 DNA reads as TGTGCCAGCAGTGGGGAGAGAGGAAGCAATCAGCCCCAGCATTTT. Translated: CASSGERGSNQPQHF.

The chain is built from TRBV19 and TRBJ1-6; no clear D gene. Germline V gives CDR1 LNHDA, CDR2 SQIVND (reference sequence). V shed 3 bases and J shed 9 bases, with 9 bases lying between them. The CDR3 sequence is 13 residues long. CDR3 in amino acids: CASSILPSSPLHF. The CDR3 nucleotides are TGTGCCAGTAGTATCCTCCCGAGTTCACCCCTCCACTTT.

This rearrangement joins TRBV27 to TRBJ1-2, with 8 bases identical to TRBD1. Germline V gives CDR1 MNHEY, CDR2 SMNVEV (reference sequence). Trimming removed 5 bases from V and 3 bases from J; junction bases left unmatched: 8. CDR3 length: 15 amino acids. CDR3: CASSTRDRPYYGYTF. In nucleotides, the CDR3 is TGTGCCAGCAGTACCCGGGACAGGCCCTACTATGGCTACACCTTC.

The chain employs TRBV2 and TRBJ1-2; a possible D gene is TRBD1 (6 bases). Germline V gene sequence: CDR1 SNHLY, CDR2 FYNNEI. The V end was cut by 7 bases, the J end by 0 bases, with 12 bases between. This CDR3 has 14 residues. CDR3: CASKVGASNYGYTF. CDR3 DNA sequence: TGTGCCAGCAAAGTGGGGGCCTCTAACTATGGCTACACCTTC.

V gene TRBV6-6 combines with J gene TRBJ2-7; D is unresolved. The V gene's germline CDR1 is MNHNY and CDR2 SVGAGI (reference sequence). V shed 3 bases and J shed 3 bases, with 9 bases lying between them. The CDR3 runs 13 residues. The CDR3 sequence is CASSYERSYEQYF. The CDR3 DNA reads TGTGCCAGCAGTTATGAACGTAGCTACGAGCAGTACTTC.

This sequence joins TRBV4-1 and TRBJ2-1; maybe TRBD1 (6 bases). Trimming took 5 bases from V and 3 from J, leaving 14 bases between them. CDR1 MGHRA and CDR2 YSYEKL come from the germline V gene. The CDR3 contains 15 residues. CDR3 region: CASSTRTAFYNEQFF. The CDR3 DNA reads TGCGCCAGCAGCACCCGGACAGCGTTCTACAATGAGCAGTTCTTC.

The genes are TRBV5-1 and TRBJ1-1, with a weak D call TRBD1 (6 bases). The CDR3 is 14 amino acids. Germline V gives CDR1 SGHRS, CDR2 YFSETQ. V was shortened by 3 bases and J by 7 bases, with 16 bases between the two germline ends. The CDR3, as DNA: TGCGCCAGCAGCTACATTGGGCAGGGGATTGAAGCTTTCTTT. Encoded protein: CASSYIGQGIEAFF.

This clone was seen a few times. This sequence joins TRBV7-9 and TRBJ1-1, with 10 positions matching TRBD1. Germline lookup yields CDR1 SEHNR and CDR2 FQNEAQ (reference sequence). The CDR3 runs to 15 residues. The J segment lost 4 bases and the V segment lost 3 bases, leaving 5 bases of the junction unmatched. CDR3 protein: CASSFSTGGLTEAFF. DNA for the CDR3: TGTGCCAGCAGCTTTTCGACAGGGGGCCTCACTGAAGCTTTCTTT.